The text below deals with one TCR beta chain. Antigen specificity is unknown. This record belongs to a study of human T cells and chemical hapten exposure. Study results and caveats: Expanded TCR counts at PT1 went up together with patch test score, a positive correlation.

Noted time point: patch test 3, about 24 weeks after DPC sensitization. Sample treatment: therapeutic diphenylcyclopropenone sensitization with weekly scalp DPC. The CDR3 spans 16 residues. The V segment lost 5 bases and the J segment 6 bases; nucleotides outside the gene matches: 10. The study used a library that attached unique molecular identifiers to individual cDNA molecules. TCRdb re-called the RACE reads through MiXCR, storing one row per CDR3 protein. The profile shows about 52,000 distinct CDR3 sequences, approximately 9.9% of them singletons. This rearrangement joins TRBV12-3 or TRBV12-4 to TRBJ1-6, with 7 bases fitting TRBD1. The specimen comprised whole blood, sampled in connection with sensitization to the hapten diphenylcyclopropenone (DPC). This receptor was identified in a woman between 40 and 50 years old with alopecia areata. Some clones in this sample may be carry-over from other donors' samples. For the CDR3, the DNA is TGTGCCAGCAGTCCAGACAGGGCTAGACTTAATTCACCCCTCCACTTT. Its translation: CASSPDRARLNSPLHF.